The rows below give T cell receptor beta chains drawn from one sample of a study of T cells in Graves' hyperthyroidism and ophthalmopathy. TCRdb recomputed calls from the multiplex PCR reads with MiXCR, one row per CDR3 protein. Here the sample spans roughly 240,000 distinct CDR3 sequences, approximately 16% being singletons. The sample comprised blood. The receptors were gathered from a woman aged 18-30 years with Graves' ophthalmopathy. Both conserved end residues are part of each CDR3. Each record gives: CDR3 DNA, CDR3 protein, V gene, J gene, clone size, D gene. D genes are given only for firm matches. Clone size, where shown, is once, few, many, or a class for clones that have expanded.

CDR3nt: TGTGCCAGCAGCCACACCGGGGACAGATCGTATGGCTACACCTTC
CDR3aa: CASSHTGDRSYGYTF
v_gene: TRBV4-2
j_gene: TRBJ1-2
abundance: few
d_gene: TRBD1

CDR3nt: TGTGCCAGCAGGGAAGGGGCTAGCGGCTACAATGAGCAGTTCTTC
CDR3aa: CASREGASGYNEQFF
v_gene: TRBV2
j_gene: TRBJ2-1
abundance: -
d_gene: TRBD2

CDR3nt: TGTGCCAGCAGCTCGATGGCGGGGCCGGGGGAGCAGTACTTC
CDR3aa: CASSSMAGPGEQYF
v_gene: TRBV5-4
j_gene: TRBJ2-7
abundance: many
d_gene: -

CDR3nt: TGTGCCAGCAGACCTACAGGGGGTCAGACCCAGTACTTC
CDR3aa: CASRPTGGQTQYF
v_gene: TRBV6-1
j_gene: TRBJ2-5
abundance: once
d_gene: TRBD1

CDR3nt: TGTGCCAGCAGCCTGCGGACTAGCGGGGGGTGGGATACGCAGTATTTT
CDR3aa: CASSLRTSGGWDTQYF
v_gene: TRBV11-2
j_gene: TRBJ2-3
abundance: many
d_gene: TRBD2

CDR3nt: TGTGCCAGCAGCCTGACTAGCGGGAGAATTAATGAGCAGTTCTTC
CDR3aa: CASSLTSGRINEQFF
v_gene: TRBV28
j_gene: TRBJ2-1
abundance: -
d_gene: TRBD2

CDR3nt: TGTGCCAGCAGCAAGACAGGGGGCAAAGGCGAGACCCAGTACTTC
CDR3aa: CASSKTGGKGETQYF
v_gene: TRBV28
j_gene: TRBJ2-5
abundance: many
d_gene: TRBD1

CDR3nt: TGTGCCAGCAGCGAGGACTTCCAAGGGGGGGGACCTGGGGCCAACGTCCTGACTTTC
CDR3aa: CASSEDFQGGGPGANVLTF
v_gene: TRBV9
j_gene: TRBJ2-6
abundance: few
d_gene: -

CDR3nt: TGTGCCAGCAGTTCGGCGGCACTAGCGGGAAGCTCCTACAATGAGCAGTTCTTC
CDR3aa: CASSSAALAGSSYNEQFF
v_gene: TRBV12-3/TRBV12-4
j_gene: TRBJ2-1
abundance: -
d_gene: TRBD2

CDR3nt: TGTGCCAGCAGCGACCAGACTGACGCTAATGAAAAACTGTTTTTT
CDR3aa: CASSDQTDANEKLFF
v_gene: TRBV7-6
j_gene: TRBJ1-4
abundance: many
d_gene: -

CDR3nt: TGTGCCAGCAGATTTTGGGGACAGAACACTGAAGCTTTCTTT
CDR3aa: CASRFWGQNTEAFF
v_gene: TRBV2
j_gene: TRBJ1-1
abundance: many
d_gene: -

CDR3nt: TGCAGTGCTACGGCCGGGGGATACTATGGCTACACCTTC
CDR3aa: CSATAGGYYGYTF
v_gene: TRBV20-1
j_gene: TRBJ1-2
abundance: many
d_gene: -

CDR3nt: TGTGCCAGCAGAGACAGGGGGCAGACGGGTCCTGAAGCTTTCTTT
CDR3aa: CASRDRGQTGPEAFF
v_gene: TRBV6-2/TRBV6-3
j_gene: TRBJ1-1
abundance: many
d_gene: TRBD1

CDR3nt: TGTGCCACCAGCGCACCGGGACAGGGGAGCACCGGGGAGCTGTTTTTT
CDR3aa: CATSAPGQGSTGELFF
v_gene: TRBV15
j_gene: TRBJ2-2
abundance: many
d_gene: TRBD1

CDR3nt: TGTGCCAGCAGTCGCGCGAGGGGGGTCCACGAGCAGTACTTC
CDR3aa: CASSRARGVHEQYF
v_gene: TRBV6-1
j_gene: TRBJ2-7
abundance: many
d_gene: -

CDR3nt: TGTGCCAGCAGTTCCAGGACTAGCGGGCGGACTCAAGGCGATGAGCAGTTCTTC
CDR3aa: CASSSRTSGRTQGDEQFF
v_gene: TRBV27
j_gene: TRBJ2-1
abundance: -
d_gene: TRBD2

CDR3nt: TGTGCCAGCAGCGGACAGGGAAGTGTCTACGAGCAGTACTTC
CDR3aa: CASSGQGSVYEQYF
v_gene: TRBV28
j_gene: TRBJ2-7
abundance: -
d_gene: TRBD1

CDR3nt: TGTGCCAGCGGGACTAGCGGGAGGGCCGGGGAGCTGTTTTTT
CDR3aa: CASGTSGRAGELFF
v_gene: TRBV11-2
j_gene: TRBJ2-2
abundance: -
d_gene: TRBD2

CDR3nt: TGCGCCAGCACGCAAAACTTCGGGGGGGGTGGCTACACCTTC
CDR3aa: CASTQNFGGGGYTF
v_gene: TRBV4-3
j_gene: TRBJ1-2
abundance: few
d_gene: -

CDR3nt: TGTGCCAGCAGCCCAACAGGGGCAGGCGGTATAAGTGGCGGGGAGCTGTTTTTT
CDR3aa: CASSPTGAGGISGGELFF
v_gene: TRBV5-6
j_gene: TRBJ2-2
abundance: -
d_gene: TRBD1

CDR3nt: TGTGCCAGCAGTCCCGAGGATTATACAGGGGTTAAAGATACTTCCACCTACGAGCAGTACTTC
CDR3aa: CASSPEDYTGVKDTSTYEQYF
v_gene: TRBV27
j_gene: TRBJ2-7
abundance: many
d_gene: TRBD1

CDR3nt: TGTGCCAGCAGGCGGACAGCTCCGAGCGAGCAGTACTTC
CDR3aa: CASRRTAPSEQYF
v_gene: TRBV2
j_gene: TRBJ2-7
abundance: many
d_gene: -

CDR3nt: TGTGCCAGCGGATCCGGACAGGGGGGCGAGACCCAGTACTTC
CDR3aa: CASGSGQGGETQYF
v_gene: TRBV7-8
j_gene: TRBJ2-5
abundance: many
d_gene: TRBD1

CDR3nt: TGTGCCAGCTGTGTATTCAACAATGAGCAGTTCTTC
CDR3aa: CASCVFNNEQFF
v_gene: TRBV2
j_gene: TRBJ2-1
abundance: many
d_gene: -

CDR3nt: TGCGCCAGCAGCCAAGAAGGCAGGGCTGGCACAGATACGCAGTATTTT
CDR3aa: CASSQEGRAGTDTQYF
v_gene: TRBV4-1
j_gene: TRBJ2-3
abundance: many
d_gene: -

CDR3nt: TGTGCCAGCAGCCAAAAGATGGGGGGCACTGAAGCTTTCTTT
CDR3aa: CASSQKMGGTEAFF
v_gene: TRBV4-2
j_gene: TRBJ1-1
abundance: many
d_gene: -

CDR3nt: TGTGCCAGCAGCATAGGGACAGACAGCGAGCAGTACTTC
CDR3aa: CASSIGTDSEQYF
v_gene: TRBV7-9
j_gene: TRBJ2-7
abundance: many
d_gene: TRBD1

CDR3nt: TGTGCCAGCAGCCTAGGGACTAGCTTATCCTACAATGAGCAGTTCTTC
CDR3aa: CASSLGTSLSYNEQFF
v_gene: TRBV11-2
j_gene: TRBJ2-1
abundance: many
d_gene: TRBD2

CDR3nt: TGTGCCAGTAGTAAGATTTGGACATTGGCCGGGACTAGCGGGAGGGCCATTTACGATGAGCAGTTCTTC
CDR3aa: CASSKIWTLAGTSGRAIYDEQFF
v_gene: TRBV19
j_gene: TRBJ2-1
abundance: few
d_gene: TRBD2